Each of the 13 T cell receptor beta chains below was sequenced from the same sample in a study of regulatory T cells in long-lasting Graves disease. Time point meaning: newly diagnosed GD, antithyroid drugs for less than 3 months. TCR sequences were obtained from RNA taken from PBMCs. Combining iRepertoire HTBI primers with Arm-PCR of CDR3 regions, the authors built TCR beta libraries. From the multiplex PCR reads, TCRdb called clonotypes with MiXCR, one entry per CDR3 protein. The top ten hold 23% of the sample, which has roughly 440,000 distinct CDR3 sequences, approximately 16% seen once. The same data also contributed to another study, on T cells in Graves' hyperthyroidism and ophthalmopathy.

Here the sequenced sample was peripheral blood mononuclear cells (PBMCs), taken at new diagnosis, from a patient treated with antithyroid drugs. All receptors come from a woman younger than 30 with Graves disease.

This clonotype was counted a few times. The rearrangement joins TRBV12-3 or TRBV12-4 to TRBJ2-7; D ambiguous. This CDR3 is 13 amino acids long. Trimming took 5 bases from V and 4 from J, leaving 12 bases between them. The DNA of the CDR3 is TGTGCCAGCAGTCCCTTCGACGGTTACGAGCAGTACTTC. It encodes CASSPFDGYEQYF.

Details on this clonotype: A much larger clone lies one base from this, so it may be a read error. The chain employs TRBV6-4 and TRBJ1-2, with D uncertain. CDR3 length: 13 amino acids. The germline V and J ends were trimmed by 5 bases and 6 bases, with 13 bases remaining between them. Germline CDR1 and CDR2: MRHNA and SNTAGT. In DNA form, the CDR3 reads TGTGCCAGCAGTACCGAGGTGGTGGATGGCTACACCTTC. This translates into CASSTEVVDGYTF.

Remarks on this clonotype: A far larger clone is a single base away, which makes a read error likely. The J gene is TRBJ2-7, the V gene TRBV11-2; D is uncertain. The ends were cut back, 5 bases at V and 7 bases at J, with 9 bases in the middle. The CDR3 totals 11 residues. CDR1 and CDR2 (germline): SGHAT, FQNNGV. The CDR3 spells CASSTQFEQYF. CDR3 nucleotides: TGTGCCAGCAGCACACAGTTTGAGCAGTACTTC. The whole variable domain, filled in from reference TRBV11-2 and TRBJ2-7, reads EAGVAQSPRYKIIEKRQSVAFWCNPISGHATLYWYQQILGQGPKLLIQFQNNGVVDDSQLPKDRFSAERLKGVDSTLKIQPAKLEDSAVYLCASSTQFEQYFGPGTRLTVT.

This clonotype was found a few times. The chain carries TRBV7-3 and TRBJ2-1; 13 bases are a match to TRBD2. The trim removed 4 bases at V and 1 base at J, leaving 1 base unmatched. Germline lookup yields CDR1 SGHTA and CDR2 FQGTGA. The CDR3 consists of 16 residues. As DNA, the CDR3 is TGTGCCAGCAGCTCACTAGCGGGAGGGTCCTACAATGAGCAGTTCTTC. Its protein product is CASSSLAGGSYNEQFF.

Note on this clonotype: The junction departs from germline at one end; a sequencing error may be responsible. This chain links TRBV7-2 with TRBJ1-4; no definite D call. The CDR3 extends over 17 amino acids. The germline V gene encodes CDR1 SGHTA and CDR2 FQGNSA. The CDR3 region has the DNA TGTGCCTGCAGCTTCCGACCGGCCCCGGGAACTAATGAAAAACTGTTTTTT. Protein: CACSFRPAPGTNEKLFF.

The chain combines TRBV24-1 with TRBJ1-2, with D possibly matching TRBD1 (5 bases). In germline, CDR1 is KGHDR, CDR2 SFDVKD. Trimming removed 5 bases at V and 7 bases at J, with 10 bases between. This CDR3 contains 12 residues. As DNA, the CDR3 is TGTGCCACCAGTGGGCAGGGCTCTGGCTACACCTTC. This codes for CATSGQGSGYTF.

This clonotype appeared many times. The chain employs TRBV28 and TRBJ2-1; 13 nucleotides line up with TRBD2. The trim removed 4 bases at V and 3 bases at J, leaving 3 bases unmatched. Germline-derived CDR1 and CDR2 are MDHEN and SYDVKM. This CDR3 region has 16 residues. CDR3 protein: CASSSGTSGIYNEQFF. The CDR3, as DNA: TGTGCCAGCAGTTCGGGGACTAGCGGGATCTACAATGAGCAGTTCTTC.

Many counts were recorded for this clonotype. The chain couples TRBV28 to TRBJ1-4, with unresolved D. V lost 5 bases to trimming and J lost 6 bases, with 7 bases between them. The CDR3 consists of 12 residues. CDR1 and CDR2 (germline): MDHEN, SYDVKM. CDR3 sequence (DNA): TGTGCCAGCAGTCCGTCTCATGAAAAACTGTTTTTT. Residues: CASSPSHEKLFF. The full variable domain, completed using reference TRBV28 and TRBJ1-4, is DVKVTQSSRYLVKRTGEKVFLECVQDMDHENMFWYRQDPGLGLRLIYFSYDVKMKEKGDIPEGYSVSREKKERFSLILESASTNQTSMYLCASSPSHEKLFFGSGTQLSVL.

This clonotype showed up many times. The chain uses TRBV20-1 and TRBJ2-7, with TRBD2 identical over 10 bases. The germline CDR1 and CDR2 sequences are DFQATT and SNEGSKA (reference sequence). Germline trimming cut 6 bases from V and 2 bases from J; bases unmatched to any gene: 4. This CDR3 spans 13 amino acids. CDR3 bases: TGCAGTGCGAGGACTAGCGGACCCTACGAGCAGTACTTC. Protein: CSARTSGPYEQYF.

This chain links TRBV11-2 with TRBJ2-7; the D gene could be TRBD1 or TRBD2 (5 bases each). This CDR3 spans 15 amino acids. The germline gives CDR1 SGHAT, CDR2 FQNNGV. With 3 bases removed from V and 2 bases from J, the gap between germline ends came to 14 bases. The CDR3 protein is CASSLLWDGAYEQYF. In DNA form, the CDR3 reads TGTGCCAGCAGCTTGCTCTGGGACGGCGCCTACGAGCAGTACTTC.

This clonotype was detected many times. The chain employs TRBV20-1 and TRBJ1-2, with TRBD1 matching 8 bases. The V gene end was trimmed by 6 bases and the J gene end by 4 bases; junction bases not matched to a gene: 4. Germline CDR1 is DFQATT and CDR2 is SNEGSKA (reference sequence). The CDR3 is 12 amino acids. The CDR3 DNA is TGCAGTGCCACGGACAGGGTCTATGGCTACACCTTC. Its protein product is CSATDRVYGYTF.

The chain has TRBV20-1 and TRBJ2-3; D remains ambiguous. Per germline, CDR1 DFQATT and CDR2 SNEGSKA (reference sequence). CDR3 length equals 12 residues. The germline V and J ends were trimmed by 4 bases and 2 bases, with 7 bases remaining between them. CDR3 nucleotides: TGCAGTGCTACCGGACCCACAGATACGCAGTATTTT. Protein: CSATGPTDTQYF.

This clonotype was counted at least ten times. The chain is built from TRBV6-1 and TRBJ1-5; D might be TRBD1 (6 bases). Trimming took 6 bases from V and 5 from J, leaving 23 bases between them. The CDR3 runs 17 residues. CDR1 MNHNS and CDR2 SASEGT come from the germline V gene. The CDR3: CASSNDLGRAGDQPQHF. CDR3 DNA: TGTGCCAGCAGCAACGATCTCGGGCGCGCAGGGGATCAGCCCCAGCATTTT.